This T cell receptor beta chain was recorded in a study of T cell responses to AZD1222 COVID-19 vaccine. Only in-frame clones appear in the TCRdb table, and some are missing; sequencing was by immunoSEQ multiplex PCR. This table has approximately 160,000 clones, around 92% appearing once. Trimming left V 1 base short and J 6 bases short, with 7 bases between. CDR1 is GTSNPN and CDR2 is SVGIG in the germline V gene (reference sequence). This CDR3 has 12 residues. The material sequenced was peripheral blood, taken on day 0 of AZD1222 vaccination. The sequence derives from an adult in good health. The chain couples TRBV30 to TRBJ1-5; D call uncertain. The CDR3 DNA sequence: TGTGCCTGGAGTGCGGTGGGTCAGCCCCAGCATTTT. Translation: CAWSAVGQPQHF.